This T cell receptor beta chain originates from a study of CD4 T cells in relation to SARS-CoV-2 and coronaviruses. Study details: After roughly ten days of antigen culture, PBMC TCR beta CDR3s were sequenced.

The V gene's germline CDR1 is SGHNT and CDR2 YYREEE (reference sequence). This CDR3 is built from 15 residues. The trim removed 4 bases at V and 5 bases at J, leaving 8 bases unmatched. The study's findings and limits: No crossreactivity against non-spike viral proteins was tested here.

Repertoires were generated with immunoSEQ multiplex PCR, while TCRdb's copy carries only in-frame clones and drops some. The sample contains about 18,000 clones, approximately 82% of which appear only once. This clone occurred once. The antigen is unknown. Before the COVID-19 pandemic, during about 2011-2019, CD4+ T cells were taken from unexposed donors. The cells were cultured for about ten days before CD4+ T cells were isolated. The specimen was CD4+ T cells from PBMCs, cultured in vitro. This receptor was obtained from a human donor in good health. The chain uses TRBV5-4 and TRBJ2-3; 9 positions agree with TRBD2. CDR3 protein: CASSIAGGRLDTQYF. In DNA, the CDR3 is TGTGCCAGCAGCATTGCGGGGGGGCGCTTAGATACGCAGTATTTT.